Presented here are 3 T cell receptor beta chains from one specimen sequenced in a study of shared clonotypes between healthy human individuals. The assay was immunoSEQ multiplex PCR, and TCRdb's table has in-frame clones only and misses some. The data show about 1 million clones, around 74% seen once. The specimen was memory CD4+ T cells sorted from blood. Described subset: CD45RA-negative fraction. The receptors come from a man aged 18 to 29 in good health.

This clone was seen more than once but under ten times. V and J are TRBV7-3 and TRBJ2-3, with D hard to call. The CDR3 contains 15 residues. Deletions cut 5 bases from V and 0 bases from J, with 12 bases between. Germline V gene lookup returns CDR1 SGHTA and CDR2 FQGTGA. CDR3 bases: TGTGCCAGCAGCGTTGTCGGTTCTAGCACAGATACGCAGTATTTT. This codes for CASSVVGSSTDTQYF.

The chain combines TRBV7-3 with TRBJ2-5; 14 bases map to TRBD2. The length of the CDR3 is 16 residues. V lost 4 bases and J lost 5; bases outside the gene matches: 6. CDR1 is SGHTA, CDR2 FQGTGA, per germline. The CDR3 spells CASSSGLAGGQETQYF. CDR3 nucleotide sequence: TGTGCCAGCAGCTCTGGACTAGCGGGGGGCCAGGAGACCCAGTACTTC.

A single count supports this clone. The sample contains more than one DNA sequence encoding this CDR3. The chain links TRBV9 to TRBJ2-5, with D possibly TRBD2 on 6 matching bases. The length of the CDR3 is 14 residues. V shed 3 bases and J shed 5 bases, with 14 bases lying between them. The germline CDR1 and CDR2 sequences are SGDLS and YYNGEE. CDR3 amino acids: CASSGGTSRETQYF. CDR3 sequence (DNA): TGTGCCAGCAGCGGAGGGACTTCACGGGAGACCCAGTACTTC.